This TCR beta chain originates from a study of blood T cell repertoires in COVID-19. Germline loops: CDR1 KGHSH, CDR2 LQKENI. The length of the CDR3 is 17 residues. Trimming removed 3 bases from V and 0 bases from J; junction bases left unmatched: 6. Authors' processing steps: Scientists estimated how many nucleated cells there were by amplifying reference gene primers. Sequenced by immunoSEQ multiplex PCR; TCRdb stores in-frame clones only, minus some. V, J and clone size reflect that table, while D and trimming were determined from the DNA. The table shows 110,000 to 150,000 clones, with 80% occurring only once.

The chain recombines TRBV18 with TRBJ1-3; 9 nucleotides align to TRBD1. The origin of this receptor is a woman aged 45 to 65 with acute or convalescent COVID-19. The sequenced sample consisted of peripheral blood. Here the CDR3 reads CASSPRTGVSSGNTIYF. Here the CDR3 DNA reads TGTGCCAGCTCACCCCGGACAGGGGTTAGCTCTGGAAACACCATATATTTT.